This TCR beta chain was captured in a study of cytomegalovirus exposure and HLA in healthy donors. Points from the study as a whole: In a later analysis, donors in an Asian-associated ancestry cluster reportedly had fewer N-insertions in productive TCRs than the cohort mean.

The length of the CDR3 is 17 residues. Germline V gene data show CDR1 as SGHNT and CDR2 as YYREEE (reference sequence). Trimming cost V 1 base and J 6 bases; bases outside gene matches: 13. The primer mix had 60 Vbeta and 13 Jbeta primers. Clones were read by immunoSEQ multiplex PCR, and TCRdb kept only the in-frame ones, dropping some. This sample's table has some 110,000 clones. Comments on this clone: Its antigen is not identified.

The clonotype was recovered from a man aged 25-45 years in good health and CMV-seronegative. The sequenced sample was PBMCs. V gene TRBV5-4 combines with J gene TRBJ2-7, with TRBD2 matching over 10 bases. The CDR3 sequence: CASSLTDASGSSPEQYF. The CDR3 bases are TGTGCCAGCAGCTTGACGGATGCTAGCGGGAGCTCTCCCGAGCAGTACTTC.